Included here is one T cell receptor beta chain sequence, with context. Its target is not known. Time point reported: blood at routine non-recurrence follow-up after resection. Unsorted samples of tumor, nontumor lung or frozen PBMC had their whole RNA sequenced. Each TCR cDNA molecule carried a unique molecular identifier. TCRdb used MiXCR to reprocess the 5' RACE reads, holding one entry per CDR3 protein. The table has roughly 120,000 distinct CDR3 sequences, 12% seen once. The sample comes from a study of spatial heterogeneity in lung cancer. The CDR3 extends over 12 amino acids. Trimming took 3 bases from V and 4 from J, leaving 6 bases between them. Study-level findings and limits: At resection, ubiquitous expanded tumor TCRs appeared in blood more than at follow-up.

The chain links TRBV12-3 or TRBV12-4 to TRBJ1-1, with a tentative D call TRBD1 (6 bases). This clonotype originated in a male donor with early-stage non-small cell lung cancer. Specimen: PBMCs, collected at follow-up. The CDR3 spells CASSFRGTEAFF. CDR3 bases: TGTGCCAGCAGTTTCAGGGGCACTGAAGCTTTCTTT.